These T cell receptor beta chains were read from a single sample in a study of technical replicates of blood from a few donors. Generated by immunoSEQ multiplex PCR, the TCRdb table keeps only in-frame clones and is missing some. The table shows 12,000 or so clones, with approximately 94% occurring only once. The specimen was PBMCs. These receptors all stem from a human donor in good health. The CDR3 runs from the conserved cysteine through the conserved F or W. The order of the fields is D gene, clone size, V gene, J gene, CDR3 DNA, CDR3 protein. D genes are given only for firm matches. Some rows mark clone size as missing; the rest say once, few, many or name a class of expanded clone.

>-|-|TRBV5-1|TRBJ1-1
TGCGCCAGCAGGGGCGGACGGGAAATGAACACTGAAGCTTTCTTT
CASRGGREMNTEAFF
>TRBD2|-|TRBV5-1|TRBJ2-2
TGCGCCAGCAGCTTGAGCCTAGCGGGAGCAGGGGGGGAGCTGTTTTTT
CASSLSLAGAGGELFF
>TRBD1|-|TRBV5-1|TRBJ2-1
TGCGCCAGCAGCTTGGCTGACAGGGGGGTAGGTTCCTACAATGAGCAGTTCTTC
CASSLADRGVGSYNEQFF
>-|-|TRBV11-1|TRBJ1-1
TGTGCCAGCAGCTTGGACAGAAACACTGAAGCTTTCTTT
CASSLDRNTEAFF
>-|-|TRBV2|TRBJ2-7
TGTGCCAGCAGAGCCGACAGGCCTGGGCAGTACTTC
CASRADRPGQYF
>-|-|TRBV10-3|TRBJ2-3
TGTGCCATCGCAGTGATCGCAGATACGCAGTATTTT
CAIAVIADTQYF
>-|-|TRBV19|TRBJ2-1
TGTGCCAGTAGTGCAAACCGGGACTTGCAGTTCTTC
CASSANRDLQFF
>TRBD1|-|TRBV28|TRBJ2-7
TGTGCCAGCAGTTCCCCAGGACAGGGAACCTACGAGCAGTACTTC
CASSSPGQGTYEQYF
>-|-|TRBV6-5|TRBJ2-7
TGTGCCAGCAGTCTTCAGGGCTACGAGCAGTACTTC
CASSLQGYEQYF
>-|-|TRBV6-1|TRBJ2-1
TGTGCCAGCAGTGAAAGTGAAGCGTTATCCTACAATGAGCAGTTCTTC
CASSESEALSYNEQFF
>-|few|TRBV6-4|TRBJ2-1
TGTGCCAGCAGTGACTCTAGCGGCTCCTACAATGAGCAGTTCTTC
CASSDSSGSYNEQFF
>-|-|TRBV10-2|TRBJ1-1
TGCGCCAGCAGTGAGGAGACAACGAACACTGAAGCTTTCTTT
CASSEETTNTEAFF
>TRBD2|-|TRBV11-1|TRBJ2-1
TGTGCCAGCAGCGTAACCGGGACTAGCGGGTATCGCCCCTACAATGAGCAGTTCTTC
CASSVTGTSGYRPYNEQFF
>TRBD1|-|TRBV5-1|TRBJ2-2
TGCGCCAGCAGCTTGGCGGGACAGGGGACCGGGGAGCTGTTTTTT
CASSLAGQGTGELFF
>-|-|TRBV28|TRBJ2-7
TGTGCCAGCAACTCGGTAGCTAGCTCCTACGAGCAGTACTTC
CASNSVASSYEQYF
>TRBD2|-|TRBV11-3|TRBJ2-3
TGTGCCAGCAGCAAAGGACTAGCGGGAGTTGGAAATACGCAGTATTTT
CASSKGLAGVGNTQYF
>-|few|TRBV6-5|TRBJ1-2
TGTGCCAGCAGTTACTCAGGGGCCGGCTACACCTTC
CASSYSGAGYTF
>TRBD1|-|TRBV28|TRBJ1-5
TGTGCCAGCAGTTCGTACCGGGACAGGTTGACCAATCAGCCCCAGCATTTT
CASSSYRDRLTNQPQHF
>TRBD1|-|TRBV19|TRBJ2-2
TGTGCCAGTAGTAAAGCCAGGGGGCACACCGGGGAGCTGTTTTTT
CASSKARGHTGELFF
>TRBD1|-|TRBV6-5|TRBJ1-4
TGTGCCAGCCGTTCGGTCGGGCAGGGGGATGAAAAACTGTTTTTT
CASRSVGQGDEKLFF
>-|once|TRBV19|TRBJ1-5
TGTGCCAGTAGTAAAGATCAAGGGGCAGGGTATCAGCCCCAGCATTTT
CASSKDQGAGYQPQHF
>-|-|TRBV15|TRBJ2-6
TGTGCCACCAGCAGAGATCTGCGGGCAGGGGCCTTCTCTGGGGCCAACGTCCTGACTTTC
CATSRDLRAGAFSGANVLTF